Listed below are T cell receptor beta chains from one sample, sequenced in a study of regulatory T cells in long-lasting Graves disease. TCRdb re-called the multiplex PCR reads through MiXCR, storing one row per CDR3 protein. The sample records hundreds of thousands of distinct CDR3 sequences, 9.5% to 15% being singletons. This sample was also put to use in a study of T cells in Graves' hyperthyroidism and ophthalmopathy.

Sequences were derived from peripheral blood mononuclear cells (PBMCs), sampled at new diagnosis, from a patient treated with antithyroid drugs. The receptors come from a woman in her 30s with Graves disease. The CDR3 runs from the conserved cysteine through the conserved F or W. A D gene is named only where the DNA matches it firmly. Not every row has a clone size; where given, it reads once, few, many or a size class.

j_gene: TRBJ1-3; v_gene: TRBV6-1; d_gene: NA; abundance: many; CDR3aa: CASRRYGGPGNTIYF; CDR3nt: TGTGCCAGCAGGCGGTACGGGGGGCCTGGAAACACCATATATTTT
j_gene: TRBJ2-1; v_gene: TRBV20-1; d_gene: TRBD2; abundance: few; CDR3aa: CSASGRAGNEQFF; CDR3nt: TGCAGTGCTAGCGGGAGGGCCGGGAATGAGCAGTTCTTC
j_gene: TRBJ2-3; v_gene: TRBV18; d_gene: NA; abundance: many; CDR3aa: CASSPSRGTDTQYF; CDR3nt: TGTGCCAGCTCTCCATCCAGGGGCACAGATACGCAGTATTTT
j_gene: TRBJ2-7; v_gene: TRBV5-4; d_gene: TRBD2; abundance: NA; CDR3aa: CASSLVPGLAVYEQYF; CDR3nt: TGTGCCAGCAGCTTAGTCCCGGGGCTAGCGGTCTACGAGCAGTACTTC
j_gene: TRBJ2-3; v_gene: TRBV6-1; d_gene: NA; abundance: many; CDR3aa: CASSPSAAAPVTQYF; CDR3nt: TGTGCCAGCAGCCCTAGCGCCGCGGCGCCAGTTACGCAGTATTTT
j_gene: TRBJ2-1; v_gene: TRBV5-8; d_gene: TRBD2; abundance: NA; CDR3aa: CASSLASGRPGWSNEQFF; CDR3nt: TGTGCCAGCAGCCTGGCTAGCGGGAGGCCCGGTTGGAGCAATGAGCAGTTCTTC
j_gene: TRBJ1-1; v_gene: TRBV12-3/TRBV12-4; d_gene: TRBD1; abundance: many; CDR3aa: CASTRRDRGLNTEAFF; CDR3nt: TGTGCCAGCACTAGGCGGGACAGGGGCTTGAACACTGAAGCTTTCTTT
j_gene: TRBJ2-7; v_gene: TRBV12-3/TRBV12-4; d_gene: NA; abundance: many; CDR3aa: CASSLGLETYEQYF; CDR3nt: TGTGCCAGCAGTTTAGGACTCGAAACCTACGAGCAGTACTTC
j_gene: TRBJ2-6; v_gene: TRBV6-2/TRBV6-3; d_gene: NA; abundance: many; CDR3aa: CASSLSDRPSGANVLTF; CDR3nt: TGTGCCAGCAGTCTGTCGGACAGACCCTCTGGGGCCAACGTCCTGACTTTC
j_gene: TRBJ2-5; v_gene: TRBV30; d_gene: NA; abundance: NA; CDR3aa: CAWSVHGPTGGLEETQYF; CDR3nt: TGTGCCTGGAGTGTACATGGGCCAACGGGCGGGTTAGAAGAGACCCAGTACTTC
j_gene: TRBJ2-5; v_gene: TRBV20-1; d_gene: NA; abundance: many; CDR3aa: CSARGAVQETQYF; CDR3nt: TGCAGTGCTAGGGGAGCGGTACAAGAGACCCAGTACTTC
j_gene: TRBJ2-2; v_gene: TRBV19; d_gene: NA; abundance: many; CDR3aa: CASSIVLGDTGELFF; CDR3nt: TGTGCCAGTAGTATCGTTCTAGGAGACACCGGGGAGCTGTTTTTT
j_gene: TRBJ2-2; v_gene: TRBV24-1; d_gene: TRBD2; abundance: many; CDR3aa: CATSDRPGLADEQTGELFF; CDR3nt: TGTGCCACCAGTGATCGCCCGGGACTAGCGGACGAACAGACCGGGGAGCTGTTTTTT
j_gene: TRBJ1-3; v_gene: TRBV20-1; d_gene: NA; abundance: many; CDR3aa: CSATSGGAGNTIYF; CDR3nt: TGCAGTGCTACTTCGGGGGGTGCTGGAAACACCATATATTTT
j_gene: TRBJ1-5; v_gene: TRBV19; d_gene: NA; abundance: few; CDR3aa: CASSIGQDNQPQHF; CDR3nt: TGTGCCAGTAGTATAGGTCAGGACAATCAGCCCCAGCATTTT
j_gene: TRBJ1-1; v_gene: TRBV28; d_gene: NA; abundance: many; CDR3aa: CASTPLALQGPYMNTEAFF; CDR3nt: TGTGCCAGCACTCCCTTGGCGTTGCAGGGACCCTACATGAACACTGAAGCTTTCTTT
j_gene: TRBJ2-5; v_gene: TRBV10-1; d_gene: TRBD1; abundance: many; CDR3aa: CASSPGQGDSETQYF; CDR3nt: TGCGCCAGCAGTCCGGGACAGGGGGACTCGGAGACCCAGTACTTC
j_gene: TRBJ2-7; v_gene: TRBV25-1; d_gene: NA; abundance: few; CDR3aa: CATPRDILREQYF; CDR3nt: TGTGCCACCCCCCGCGATATCCTCCGGGAGCAGTACTTC
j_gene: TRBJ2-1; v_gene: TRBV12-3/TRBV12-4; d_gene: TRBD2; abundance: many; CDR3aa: CASRGSGSNEQFF; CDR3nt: TGTGCCAGCAGGGGTAGCGGGAGCAATGAGCAGTTCTTC
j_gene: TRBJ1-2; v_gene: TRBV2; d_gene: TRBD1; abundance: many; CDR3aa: CASSPDRGDYGYTF; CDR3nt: TGTGCCAGCAGTCCCGACAGGGGGGACTATGGCTACACCTTC
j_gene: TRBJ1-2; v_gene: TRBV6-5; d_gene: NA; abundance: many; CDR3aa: CASSYRAAYGYTF; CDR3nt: TGTGCCAGCAGTTATCGGGCAGCTTATGGCTACACCTTC
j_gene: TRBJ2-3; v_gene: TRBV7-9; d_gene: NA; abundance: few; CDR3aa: CASSYGGDTQYF; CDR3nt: TGTGCCAGCAGCTACGGTGGGGATACGCAGTATTTT
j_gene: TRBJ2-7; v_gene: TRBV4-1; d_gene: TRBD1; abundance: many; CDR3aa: CASSPLQGPLEQYF; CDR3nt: TGCGCCAGCAGCCCCTTACAGGGGCCCCTCGAGCAGTACTTC
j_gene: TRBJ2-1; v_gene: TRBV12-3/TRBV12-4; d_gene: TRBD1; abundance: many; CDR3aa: CASSPSDREDNEQFF; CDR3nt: TGTGCCAGCAGCCCTTCGGACAGGGAGGACAATGAGCAGTTCTTC
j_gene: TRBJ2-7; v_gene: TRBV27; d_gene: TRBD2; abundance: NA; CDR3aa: CASRGLAATYEQYF; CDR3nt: TGTGCCAGCCGAGGACTAGCTGCAACCTACGAGCAGTACTTC
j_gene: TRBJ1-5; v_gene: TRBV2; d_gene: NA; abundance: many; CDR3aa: CASSGRGSYQPQHF; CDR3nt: TGTGCCAGCAGTGGTCGGGGTTCTTATCAGCCCCAGCATTTT
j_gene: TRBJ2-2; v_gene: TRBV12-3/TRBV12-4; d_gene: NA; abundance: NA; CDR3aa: CASGPGDTVGELFF; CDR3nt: TGTGCCAGCGGCCCAGGGGATACGGTTGGGGAGCTGTTTTTT
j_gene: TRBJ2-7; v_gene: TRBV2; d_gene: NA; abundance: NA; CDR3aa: CASSLGSRSYEQYF; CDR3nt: TGTGCCAGCAGCTTAGGAAGTCGATCCTACGAGCAGTACTTC
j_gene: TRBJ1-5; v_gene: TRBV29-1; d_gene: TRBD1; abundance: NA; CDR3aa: CSVSGTGGQPQHF; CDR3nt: TGCAGCGTTTCCGGGACAGGGGGACAGCCCCAGCATTTT
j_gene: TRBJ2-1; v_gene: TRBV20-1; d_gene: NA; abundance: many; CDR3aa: CSATKGPLITYNEQFF; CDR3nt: TGCAGTGCTACAAAGGGACCTCTCATAACTTACAATGAGCAGTTCTTC
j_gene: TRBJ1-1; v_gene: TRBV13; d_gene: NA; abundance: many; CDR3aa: CASSFSRHEAFF; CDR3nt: TGTGCCAGCAGCTTTAGCAGACATGAAGCTTTCTTT
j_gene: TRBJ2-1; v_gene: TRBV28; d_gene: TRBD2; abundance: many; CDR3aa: CASSNPGLASSNEQFF; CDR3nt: TGTGCCAGCAGCAATCCGGGACTAGCATCGTCGAATGAGCAGTTCTTC
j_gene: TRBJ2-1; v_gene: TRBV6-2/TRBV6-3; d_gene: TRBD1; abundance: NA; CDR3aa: CASRQTPGQGLGEQFF; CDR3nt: TGTGCCAGCAGGCAAACTCCGGGACAGGGTCTGGGAGAGCAGTTCTTC
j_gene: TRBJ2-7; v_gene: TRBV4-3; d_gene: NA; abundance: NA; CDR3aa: CASSLLAGRGAGEQYF; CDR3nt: TGCGCCAGCAGCCTCCTGGCGGGCAGGGGGGCGGGGGAGCAGTACTTC
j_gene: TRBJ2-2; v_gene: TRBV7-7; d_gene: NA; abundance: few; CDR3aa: CASSPGTGYTGELFF; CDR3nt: TGTGCCAGCAGCCCCGGGACTGGCTACACCGGGGAGCTGTTTTTT
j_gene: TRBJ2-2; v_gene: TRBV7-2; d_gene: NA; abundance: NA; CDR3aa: CASSLGRRGLGTGELFF; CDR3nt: TGTGCCAGCAGCTTAGGGCGGCGGGGGCTCGGCACCGGGGAGCTGTTTTTT
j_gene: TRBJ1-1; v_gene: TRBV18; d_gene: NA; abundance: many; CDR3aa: CASSLRDVNTEAFF; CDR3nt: TGTGCCAGCTCACTCAGGGATGTGAACACTGAAGCTTTCTTT
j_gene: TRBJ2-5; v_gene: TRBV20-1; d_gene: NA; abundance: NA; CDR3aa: CSACRLGGRDQETQYF; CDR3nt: TGCAGTGCTTGTAGGCTCGGGGGCCGTGACCAAGAGACCCAGTACTTC
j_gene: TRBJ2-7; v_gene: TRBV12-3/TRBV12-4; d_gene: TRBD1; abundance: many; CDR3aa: CASSQLRLRDSIHEQYF; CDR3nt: TGTGCCAGCAGCCAACTCCGGCTCCGGGACAGCATCCACGAGCAGTACTTC
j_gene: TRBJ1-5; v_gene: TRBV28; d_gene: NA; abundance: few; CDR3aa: CASSTTGRVNQPQHF; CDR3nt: TGTGCCAGCAGCACTACCGGCCGAGTTAATCAGCCCCAGCATTTT